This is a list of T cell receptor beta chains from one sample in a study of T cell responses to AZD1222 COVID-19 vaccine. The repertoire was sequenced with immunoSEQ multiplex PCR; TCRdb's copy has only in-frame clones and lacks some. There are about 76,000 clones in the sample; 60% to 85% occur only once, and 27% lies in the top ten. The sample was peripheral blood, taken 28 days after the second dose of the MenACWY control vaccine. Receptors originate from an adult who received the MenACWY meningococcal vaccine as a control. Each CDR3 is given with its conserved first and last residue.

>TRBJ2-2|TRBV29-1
CSVRSIGNTGELFF
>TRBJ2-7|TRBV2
CASSGTSGNYEQYF
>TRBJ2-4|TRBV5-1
CASSPRDTGLDIQYF
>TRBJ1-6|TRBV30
CAWGTSSARDSPLHF
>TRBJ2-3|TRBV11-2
CASSPGLAGATDTQYF
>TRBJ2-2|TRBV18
CASSPSGSGELFF
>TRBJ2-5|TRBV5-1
CASSSTGQTQETQYF
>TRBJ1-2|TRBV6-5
CASRSQGIGYTF
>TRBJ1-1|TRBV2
CASSDPLAHGVMF
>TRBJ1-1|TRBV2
CASSEGITGRTEAFF
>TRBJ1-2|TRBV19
CASSIDRYRDRVNGYTF
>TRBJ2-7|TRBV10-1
CASSDGVSYEQYF
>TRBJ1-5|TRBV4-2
CASSQDPKGHQPQHF
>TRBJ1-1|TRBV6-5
CASSYSGAGLPEAFF
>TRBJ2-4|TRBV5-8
CASTLGYRAQGAKNIQYF
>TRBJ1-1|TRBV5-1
CASSRQGANTEAFF
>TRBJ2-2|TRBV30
CAWSILAGELFF
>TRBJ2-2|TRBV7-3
CASSLVAGVANTGELFF
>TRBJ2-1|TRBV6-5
CASKTSGSSEQFF
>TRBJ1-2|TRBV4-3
CASSQATGGRGYTF
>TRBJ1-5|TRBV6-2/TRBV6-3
CASSQVGTDYSNQPQHF